One sample yielded the 4 T cell receptor beta chains listed below, sequenced in a study of T cells after yellow fever vaccination. TCRdb redid the calling of the 5' RACE reads with MiXCR, one entry per CDR3 protein. Of 610,000 or so distinct CDR3 sequences listed, about 12% are singletons. This specimen was PBMCs, taken on the day of the yellow fever booster vaccination. These receptors all stem from a man aged 25 to 45 who received the YFV17D yellow fever vaccine.

This clonotype occurred a few times. The chain couples TRBV12-3 or TRBV12-4 to TRBJ2-7; no firm D call. Between the trimmed V and J ends, which lost 6 bases and 3 bases, there was a span of 12 bases. CDR3 length: 13 residues. The CDR3 here is CASRMADSYEQYF. CDR3 sequence (DNA): TGTGCCAGCAGGATGGCGGATAGCTACGAGCAGTACTTC.

V and J are TRBV14 and TRBJ2-7; TRBD2 agrees at 10 bases. The CDR3 covers 13 residues. Losses at the gene ends were 4 bases for V and 13 bases for J; bases not matched to a gene: 10. Per germline, CDR1 SGHDN and CDR2 FVKESK. The DNA of the CDR3 is TGTGCCAGCAGCCCCACTAGCGGGACACCACAATACTTC. It codes for CASSPTSGTPQYF.

Many counts were recorded for this clonotype. The genes are TRBV11-2 and TRBJ2-2; 7 bases fit TRBD1. Losses at the gene ends were 5 bases for V and 3 bases for J; bases not matched to a gene: 12. The CDR3 consists of 17 residues. CDR1 SGHAT and CDR2 FQNNGV come from the germline V gene. The CDR3: CASSKGAGGVYTGELFF. In DNA form, the CDR3 reads TGTGCCAGCAGCAAAGGGGCAGGGGGAGTGTACACCGGGGAGCTGTTTTTT.

The V gene is TRBV5-6, the J gene TRBJ2-1, with D perhaps matching TRBD1 (7 bases). From germline, CDR1 is SGHDT and CDR2 YYEEEE. The CDR3 runs to 18 residues. V was clipped by 4 bases and J by 0 bases, with 20 bases between them. CDR3 region: CASSLGGDRAISYNEQFF. The CDR3 region has the DNA TGTGCCAGCAGCCTGGGAGGTGACAGGGCAATCTCCTACAATGAGCAGTTCTTC.